One and the same sample provided the 30 T cell receptor beta chains below, sequenced in a study of early T cells in non-severe SARS-CoV-2 infection. One entry per CDR3 protein results from TCRdb running MiXCR on the 5' RACE reads. The sample carries about 42,000 distinct CDR3 sequences, about 6% recorded once. Material: whole blood, obtained at baseline. These TCRs come from an adult who was a healthcare worker with PCR-confirmed SARS-CoV-2 infection or an uninfected control (not recorded which).

At least ten counts were recorded for this clonotype. This chain links TRBV7-2 with TRBJ1-6; D is uncertain. This CDR3 comprises 14 residues. The germline V gene has CDR1 SGHTA and CDR2 FQGNSA. V was trimmed by 5 bases and J by 7 bases, leaving 12 bases between them. This CDR3 is CASSPGLLNSPLHF. In DNA form, the CDR3 reads TGTGCCAGCAGCCCAGGACTGCTCAATTCACCCCTCCACTTT.

This clonotype was seen repeatedly, ten times or more. The chain uses TRBV4-2 and TRBJ2-1, with TRBD2 matching over 12 bases. After removal of 0 bases from V and 10 bases from J, the junction contained 4 bases not matched to a gene. The CDR3 extends over 15 amino acids. Germline V lookup: CDR1 LGHNA, CDR2 YNFKEQ. The DNA for the CDR3 is TGTGCCAGCAGCCAAGATCTAGCGGGGGGGCGAGAGCAGTTCTTC. This translates into CASSQDLAGGREQFF.

The table lists this clonotype with many counts. The chain employs TRBV20-1 and TRBJ1-6; D unclear. Germline V gene data show CDR1 as DFQATT and CDR2 as SNEGSKA (reference sequence). The CDR3 is 15 residues long. Between the trimmed V and J ends, which lost 1 base and 0 bases, there was a span of 7 bases. The CDR3 bases are TGCAGTGCTAGAGTGGGAGACTCCTATAATTCACCCCTCCACTTT. Amino acid sequence: CSARVGDSYNSPLHF.

The chain combines TRBV5-1 with TRBJ1-5; no clear D gene. V shed 1 base and J shed 7 bases, with 15 bases lying between them. Looked up from germline, CDR1 is SGHRS and CDR2 is YFSETQ. The CDR3 sequence is 15 residues long. The CDR3 nucleotides read TGCGCCAGCAGCTTGTTACCCGGGTCTGAGCAGCCCCAGCATTTT. As protein: CASSLLPGSEQPQHF.

This clonotype occurred many times. The chain has TRBV29-1 and TRBJ2-4; TRBD1 is a possible D gene (6 bases). V lost 7 bases and J lost 1, with 11 bases in between. CDR1 is SQVTM, CDR2 ANQGSEA, per germline. The CDR3 loop spans 13 amino acids. The CDR3 DNA follows: TGCAGCGCAGGGGATGGGGCCAAAAACATTCAGTACTTC. Translating gives CSAGDGAKNIQYF. Full variable domain (remainder filled in from reference TRBV29-1 and TRBJ2-4): SAVISQKPSRDICQRGTSLTIQCQVDSQVTMMFWYRQQPGQSLTLIATANQGSEATYESGFVIDKFPISRPNLTFSTLTVSNMSPEDSSIYLCSAGDGAKNIQYFGAGTRLSVL.

This clonotype showed up just once. This may arise from a read error, as a much more abundant clone is one base away. The chain is built from TRBV12-5 and TRBJ2-2; D is undetermined. CDR1 and CDR2 from the germline V gene are LGHNT and FRNRAP. V was pared by 6 bases and J by 1 base, with 12 bases between. This CDR3 is 15 amino acids long. CDR3 nucleotides: TGTGCTAGTGGCTTAGCTGGCGGGAACACCGGGGAGCTGTTTTTT. Residues: CASGLAGGNTGELFF.

This clonotype has at least ten counts. The chain employs TRBV6-2 or TRBV6-3 and TRBJ2-2; 7 bases align to TRBD1. The germline V gene encodes CDR1 MNHEY and CDR2 SVGEGT. This CDR3 has 16 amino acids. Losses at the gene ends were 2 bases for V and 7 bases for J; bases not matched to a gene: 10. In nucleotides, the CDR3 is TGTGCCAGCAGTTACCTCCGTAGGACAGGAGTCGGGGAGCTGTTTTTT. Protein product: CASSYLRRTGVGELFF.

Concerning this clonotype itself: Since a much larger clone is just one base distant, this may be a read error. V is TRBV28 and J is TRBJ2-7, with D hard to call. V dropped 1 base and J dropped 8 bases, with 9 bases sitting between them. Germline-derived CDR1 and CDR2 are MDHEN and SYDVKM. This CDR3 is built from 12 residues. In DNA, the CDR3 is TGTGCCAGCAGTTTATTGGGGTACAAGCAGTACTTC. Its protein product is CASSLLGYKQYF.

This clonotype was detected only a few times. The gene calls are TRBV7-2 and TRBJ2-3; 9 nucleotides agree with TRBD2. Germline values: CDR1 SGHTA, CDR2 FQGNSA. With V trimmed by 11 bases and J by 4 bases, 10 bases remained unmatched. This CDR3 is built from 14 residues. CDR3 sequence: CAESYSGGSDTQYF. CDR3 coding DNA: TGTGCCGAGTCCTATAGCGGGGGTTCAGATACGCAGTATTTT.

This clonotype showed up just a few times. The chain carries TRBV7-2 and TRBJ2-1; maybe TRBD2 (6 bases). Germline V gives CDR1 SGHTA, CDR2 FQGNSA. V was trimmed by 4 bases and J by 4 bases, leaving 8 bases between them. The CDR3 covers 13 residues. Here the CDR3 reads CASSWSGYNEQFF. DNA of the CDR3: TGTGCCAGCAGCTGGAGCGGGTACAATGAGCAGTTCTTC.

This clonotype was detected ten times or more. The chain carries TRBV20-1 and TRBJ2-1, with no clear D. CDR1 is DFQATT, CDR2 SNEGSKA, per germline (reference sequence). Trimming pared 5 bases from V and 3 bases from J, leaving 11 bases between. This CDR3 region has 13 residues. CDR3 bases: TGCAGTGCTGATGACAAAATCTACAATGAGCAGTTCTTC. This translates into CSADDKIYNEQFF.

There are many counts of this clonotype. This chain joins TRBV9 and TRBJ1-1; no firm D call. V lost 0 bases, J lost 4 bases, and 7 bases lay in between. The length of the CDR3 is 13 residues. CDR1 is SGDLS, CDR2 YYNGEE, per germline. The CDR3 loop reads CASSVDRVTEAFF. The DNA for the CDR3 is TGTGCCAGCAGCGTAGATAGGGTCACTGAAGCTTTCTTT.

This clonotype occurred a few times. The chain carries TRBV4-1 and TRBJ2-3; no clear D. The CDR3 covers 13 residues. V was clipped by 0 bases and J by 8 bases, with 9 bases between them. Germline V CDR1 and CDR2: MGHRA, YSYEKL. CDR3 in amino acids: CASSQDFQPTQYF. CDR3 nucleotide sequence: TGCGCCAGCAGCCAAGATTTTCAGCCTACGCAGTATTTT.

This clonotype was detected many times. The chain couples TRBV7-6 to TRBJ2-3; no clear D gene. Germline loops: CDR1 SGHVS, CDR2 FNYEAQ. The CDR3 length is 13 residues. V gave up 5 bases and J gave up 4 bases, with 10 bases separating them. CDR3: CASSLPPADTQYF. Here the CDR3 DNA reads TGTGCCAGCAGCCTCCCTCCTGCAGATACGCAGTATTTT.

This clonotype appeared a few times. This chain uses TRBV2 with TRBJ1-6; D gene uncertain. The germline CDR1 and CDR2 sequences are SNHLY and FYNNEI. This CDR3 comprises 14 residues. Trimming left V 5 bases short and J 5 bases short, with 10 bases between. The CDR3 nucleotides are TGTGCCAGCAGTCCCCAGGCTGATAATTCACCCCTCCACTTT. Encoded protein: CASSPQADNSPLHF. The full variable domain, its missing parts supplied by reference TRBV2 and TRBJ1-6, is EPEVTQTPSHQVTQMGQEVILRCVPISNHLYFYWYRQILGQKVEFLVSFYNNEISEKSEIFDDQFSVERPDGSNFTLKIRSTKLEDSAMYFCASSPQADNSPLHFGNGTRLTVT.

This clonotype was seen many times. The chain is built from TRBV7-3 and TRBJ2-3; 7 nucleotides align to TRBD2. The CDR3 contains 15 residues. Germline-derived CDR1 and CDR2 are SGHTA and FQGTGA. Trimming cost V 3 bases and J 1 base; bases outside gene matches: 4. The CDR3 sequence is CASSLQSGGTDTQYF. The CDR3 DNA sequence: TGTGCCAGCAGCTTGCAGAGCGGGGGCACAGATACGCAGTATTTT.

This clonotype has a count of ten or more. This chain joins TRBV12-3 or TRBV12-4 and TRBJ2-5; no reliable D call. The CDR3 is 16 residues long. V lost 2 bases, J lost 4 bases, and 17 bases lay in between. CDR3 sequence: CASSLRAELPSETQYF. The CDR3, as DNA: TGTGCCAGCAGTTTACGGGCAGAACTACCTTCAGAGACCCAGTACTTC.

This clonotype has at least ten counts. The chain links TRBV20-1 to TRBJ1-2; 8 bases are a match to TRBD1. The CDR3 spans 18 residues. J gave up 0 bases and V 3 bases, and 15 bases lay outside the gene matches. CDR1 and CDR2 from the germline V gene are DFQATT and SNEGSKA (reference sequence). DNA for the CDR3: TGCAGTGCTAGCTTGAGATGGCAGGGGGCTAAAGCTAACTATGGCTACACCTTC. Residues: CSASLRWQGAKANYGYTF.

V usage is TRBV4-2 and J usage is TRBJ1-1; D gene ambiguous. V gave up 0 bases and J gave up 1 base, with 9 bases separating them. The CDR3 has 15 amino acids. Germline V gene data show CDR1 as LGHNA and CDR2 as YNFKEQ. CDR3 in DNA: TGTGCCAGCAGCCAAGATGTCAATCCGAACACTGAAGCTTTCTTT. Its protein is CASSQDVNPNTEAFF.

The sample holds many counts of this clonotype. The chain combines TRBV20-1 with TRBJ1-3; no reliable D call. The CDR3 runs 13 residues. V lost 0 bases, J lost 4 bases, and 7 bases lay in between. Germline V gene sequence: CDR1 DFQATT, CDR2 SNEGSKA (reference sequence). The CDR3: CSARDLNGNTIYF. CDR3 bases: TGCAGTGCTAGAGATCTGAACGGAAACACCATATATTTT.

This clonotype has only a few counts. The chain carries TRBV12-3 or TRBV12-4 and TRBJ1-2, with 7 bases fitting TRBD1. V lost 7 bases and J lost 9; bases outside the gene matches: 8. There are 12 residues in the CDR3. This chain's CDR3 is CASTSRGHRYTF. The CDR3 DNA reads TGTGCCAGCACCTCGAGGGGGCATCGCTACACCTTC.

Ten or more counts support this clonotype. The CDR3 spells CASMLGGPDTEAFF. Written as DNA, the CDR3 is TGTGCCAGCATGTTGGGGGGGCCTGACACTGAAGCTTTCTTT. The rearrangement joins TRBV6-1 to TRBJ1-1; D is perhaps TRBD1 (6 bases). This CDR3 is 14 amino acids long. Germline CDR1 MNHNS, CDR2 SASEGT. V lost 7 bases, J lost 3 bases, and 15 bases lay in between.

In the case of this clonotype: A much larger clone lies a single base off, so this may be a read error. The chain uses TRBV3-1 and TRBJ2-7, with TRBD1 identical over 7 bases. V trimming: 4 bases; J trimming: 3 bases; junction bases outside the gene matches: 9. The CDR3 consists of 15 residues. CDR1 is LGHDT and CDR2 is YNNKEL in the germline V gene (reference sequence). This CDR3 reads CASSLERGPYYEQYF. As DNA, the CDR3 is TGTGCCAGCAGCCTAGAGAGGGGGCCTTACTACGAGCAGTACTTC.

V gene TRBV7-6 combines with J gene TRBJ2-7, with D possibly matching TRBD1 (6 bases). Trimming took 4 bases from V and 0 from J, leaving 13 bases between them. There are 15 residues in the CDR3. CDR1 and CDR2 from the germline V gene are SGHVS and FNYEAQ. CDR3 DNA sequence: TGTGCCAGCAGCTACGGGACAACCCTCTCCTACGAGCAGTACTTC. Residues: CASSYGTTLSYEQYF.

This clonotype has at least ten counts. This chain uses TRBV5-4 with TRBJ2-7, with 9 bases identical to TRBD1. V lost 5 bases and J lost 2; bases outside the gene matches: 2. Germline V gives CDR1 SGHNT, CDR2 YYREEE (reference sequence). The CDR3 runs to 13 residues. The CDR3 bases are TGTGCCAGCAGAAGGACAGGGGCCTACGAGCAGTACTTC. Translated: CASRRTGAYEQYF.

The table lists this clonotype with many counts. The CDR3 spells CASSLALFNTEAFF. The CDR3, as DNA: TGTGCCAGCAGCTTAGCGCTGTTTAACACTGAAGCTTTCTTT. The chain employs TRBV7-2 and TRBJ1-1; D is ambiguous. The germline gives CDR1 SGHTA, CDR2 FQGNSA. V was cut by 0 bases and J by 2 bases, with 7 bases left in between. The CDR3 covers 14 residues.

This clonotype was counted a few times. The chain couples TRBV15 to TRBJ2-5; 7 bases fit TRBD1. V lost 2 bases to trimming and J lost 2 bases; unmatched junction nucleotides: 5. CDR1 is LNHNV and CDR2 is YYDKDF in the germline V gene (reference sequence). There are 15 residues in the CDR3. CDR3 loop: CATSRTGATQETQYF. CDR3 DNA: TGTGCCACCAGCAGAACAGGGGCGACTCAAGAGACCCAGTACTTC. Full variable domain (remainder filled in from reference TRBV15 and TRBJ2-5): DAMVIQNPRYQVTQFGKPVTLSCSQTLNHNVMYWYQQKSSQAPKLLFHYYDKDFNNEADTPDNFQSRRPNTSFCFLDIRSPGLGDTAMYLCATSRTGATQETQYFGPGTRLLVL.

In its sample, this clonotype was seen a few times. The chain joins TRBV28 to TRBJ1-5; possibly TRBD1 for D (5 bases). The germline V gene has CDR1 MDHEN and CDR2 SYDVKM. CDR3 length: 14 residues. V dropped 6 bases and J dropped 1 base, with 10 bases sitting between them. The CDR3 coding sequence is TGTGCCAGCAGGAGGGCAGGGAGCAATCAGCCCCAGCATTTT. Amino acids: CASRRAGSNQPQHF.

This clonotype was seen more than once but under ten times. The J gene is TRBJ2-5, the V gene TRBV20-1; 10 nucleotides align to TRBD2. Germline V gene lookup returns CDR1 DFQATT and CDR2 SNEGSKA (reference sequence). CDR3 size: 18 residues. V was pared by 2 bases and J by 5 bases, with 17 bases of the junction left unmatched. The CDR3 DNA follows: TGCAGTGCTAGAAACCGACTAGCGGGCGGAACCTTGGTGGAGACCCAGTACTTC. The encoded protein is CSARNRLAGGTLVETQYF.

The chain employs TRBV7-9 and TRBJ2-3; 11 nucleotides agree with TRBD2. V was clipped by 5 bases and J by 0 bases; unmatched bases: 7. CDR1 is SEHNR and CDR2 is FQNEAQ in the germline V gene (reference sequence). This CDR3 has 17 amino acids. The CDR3 loop reads CASSPSRLAGSTDTQYF. The CDR3 coding sequence is TGTGCCAGCAGCCCCTCACGACTAGCGGGGAGCACAGATACGCAGTATTTT.